The sequence of this TCR beta chain was determined in a study of radiation and T cells in renal cell carcinoma. Only in-frame clones appear in the TCRdb table, and some are missing; sequencing was by immunoSEQ multiplex PCR. The repertoire has about 77,000 clones, approximately 87% of them found once; the top ten carry 2.4%. Time point: blood 4 weeks post-SBRT, at nephrectomy. Indicated treatment: 15 Gy SBRT to primary tumor, nephrectomy 4 weeks later. Serial blood draws occurred at baseline and 2 and 4 weeks post-SBRT. Germline lookup yields CDR1 MNHEY and CDR2 SVGAGI. The V end was cut by 0 bases, the J end by 10 bases, with 13 bases between. The CDR3 is 14 amino acids. This clone was picked up a small number of times.

The rearrangement joins TRBV6-5 to TRBJ1-5; D unresolved. This sample comprised blood, obtained from a patient whose treatment included radiotherapy and nephrectomy. The receptor comes from a woman aged 55 to 70 with renal cell carcinoma. CDR3 nucleotide sequence: TGTGCCAGCAGTTACTCGAGGGTGGAGGATCCCCAGCATTTT. This codes for CASSYSRVEDPQHF.